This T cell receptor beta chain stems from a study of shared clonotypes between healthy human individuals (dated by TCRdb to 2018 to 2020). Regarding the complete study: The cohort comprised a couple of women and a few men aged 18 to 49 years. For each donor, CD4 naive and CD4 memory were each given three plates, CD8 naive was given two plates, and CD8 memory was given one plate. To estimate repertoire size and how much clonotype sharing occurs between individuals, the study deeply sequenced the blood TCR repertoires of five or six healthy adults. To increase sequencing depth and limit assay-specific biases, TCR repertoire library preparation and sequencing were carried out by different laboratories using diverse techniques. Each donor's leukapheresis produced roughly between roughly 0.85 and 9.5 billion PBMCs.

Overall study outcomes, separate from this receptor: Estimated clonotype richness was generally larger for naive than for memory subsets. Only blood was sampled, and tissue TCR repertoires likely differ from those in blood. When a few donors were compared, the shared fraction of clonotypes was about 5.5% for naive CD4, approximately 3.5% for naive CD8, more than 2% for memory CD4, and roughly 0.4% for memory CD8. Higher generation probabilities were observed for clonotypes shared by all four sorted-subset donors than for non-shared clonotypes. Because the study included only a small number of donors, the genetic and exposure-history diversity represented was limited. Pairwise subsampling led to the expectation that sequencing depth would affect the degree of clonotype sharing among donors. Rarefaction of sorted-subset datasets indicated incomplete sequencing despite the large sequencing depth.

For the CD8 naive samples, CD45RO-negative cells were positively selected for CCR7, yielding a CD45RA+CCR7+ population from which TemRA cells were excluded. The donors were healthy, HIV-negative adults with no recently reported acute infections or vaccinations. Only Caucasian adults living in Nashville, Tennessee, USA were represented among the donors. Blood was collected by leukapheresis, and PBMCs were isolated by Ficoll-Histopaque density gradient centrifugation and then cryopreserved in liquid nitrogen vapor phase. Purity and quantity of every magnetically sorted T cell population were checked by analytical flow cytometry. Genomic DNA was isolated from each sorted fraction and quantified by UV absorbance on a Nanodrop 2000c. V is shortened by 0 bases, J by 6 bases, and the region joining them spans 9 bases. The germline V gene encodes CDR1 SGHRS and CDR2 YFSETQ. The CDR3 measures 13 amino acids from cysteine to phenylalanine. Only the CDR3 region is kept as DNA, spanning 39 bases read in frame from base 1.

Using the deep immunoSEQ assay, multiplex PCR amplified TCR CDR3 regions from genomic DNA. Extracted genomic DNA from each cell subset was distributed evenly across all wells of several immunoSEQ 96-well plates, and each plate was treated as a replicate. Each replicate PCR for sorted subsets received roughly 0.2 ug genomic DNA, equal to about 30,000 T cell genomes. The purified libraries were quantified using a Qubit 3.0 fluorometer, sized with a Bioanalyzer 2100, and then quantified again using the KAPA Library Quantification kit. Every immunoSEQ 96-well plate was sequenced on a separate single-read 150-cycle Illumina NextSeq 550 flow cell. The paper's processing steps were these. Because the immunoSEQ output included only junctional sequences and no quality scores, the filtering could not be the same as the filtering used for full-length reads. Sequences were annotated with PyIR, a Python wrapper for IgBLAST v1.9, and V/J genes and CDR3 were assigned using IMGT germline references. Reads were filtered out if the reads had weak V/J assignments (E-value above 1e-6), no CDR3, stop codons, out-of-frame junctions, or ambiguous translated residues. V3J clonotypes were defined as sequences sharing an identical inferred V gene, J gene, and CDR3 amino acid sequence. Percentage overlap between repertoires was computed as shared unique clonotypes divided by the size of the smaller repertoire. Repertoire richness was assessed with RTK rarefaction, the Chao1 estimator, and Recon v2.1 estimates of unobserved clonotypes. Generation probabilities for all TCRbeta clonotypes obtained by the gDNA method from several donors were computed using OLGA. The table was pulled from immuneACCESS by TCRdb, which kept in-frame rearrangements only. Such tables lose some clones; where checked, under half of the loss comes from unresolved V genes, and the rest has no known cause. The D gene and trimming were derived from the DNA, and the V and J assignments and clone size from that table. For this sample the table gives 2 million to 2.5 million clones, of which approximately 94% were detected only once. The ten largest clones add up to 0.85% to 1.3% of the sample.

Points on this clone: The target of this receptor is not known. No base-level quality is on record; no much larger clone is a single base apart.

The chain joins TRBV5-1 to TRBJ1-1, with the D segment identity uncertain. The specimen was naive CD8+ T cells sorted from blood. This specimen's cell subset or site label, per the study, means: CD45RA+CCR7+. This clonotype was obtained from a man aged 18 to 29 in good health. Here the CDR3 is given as CASSLEGPPEAFF. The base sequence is TGCGCCAGCAGCTTGGAGGGCCCCCCTGAAGCTTTCTTT.